A single sample is the source of the 20 T cell receptor beta chains below, sequenced in a study of cytomegalovirus exposure and HLA in healthy donors. The PCR ran on 60 Vbeta and 13 Jbeta primers. Profiling relied on immunoSEQ multiplex PCR, and the TCRdb table lists in-frame clones only, not all of them. The data hold 150,000 to 180,000 clones, with 80% observed a single time. The sequenced sample was PBMCs. These TCRs come from a man aged 25-45 years in good health and CMV-seropositive.

This chain links TRBV9 with TRBJ1-4, with a possible D match to TRBD1 (5 bases). There are 15 residues in the CDR3. CDR1 and CDR2 (germline): SGDLS, YYNGEE. The V end lost 0 bases, the J end lost 4 bases, and 10 bases lay between the germline ends. This CDR3 reads CASSVGDYLNEKLFF. In DNA, the CDR3 is TGTGCCAGCAGCGTAGGGGACTACCTTAATGAAAAACTGTTTTTT.

The V gene is TRBV27, the J gene TRBJ2-7; 8 bases map to TRBD1. This CDR3 spans 13 amino acids. After removal of 8 bases from V and 3 bases from J, the junction contained 6 bases not matched to a gene. Germline V gene lookup returns CDR1 MNHEY and CDR2 SMNVEV (reference sequence). The CDR3 loop is CASGTGGGYEQYF. CDR3 sequence (DNA): TGTGCCAGCGGAACAGGGGGAGGCTACGAGCAGTACTTC.

The V gene is TRBV9, the J gene TRBJ2-7; D is perhaps TRBD1 (6 bases). Trimming shortened V by 3 bases and J by 6 bases, and 19 bases separated the two germline ends. Germline V gene sequence: CDR1 SGDLS, CDR2 YYNGEE. This CDR3 has 15 residues. CDR3 amino acids: CASSDGVGGNSEQYF. The CDR3 bases are TGTGCCAGCAGCGACGGGGTAGGGGGTAATTCCGAGCAGTACTTC. Full variable domain (missing parts from reference TRBV9 and TRBJ2-7): DSGVTQTPKHLITATGQRVTLRCSPRSGDLSVYWYQQSLDQGLQFLIQYYNGEERAKGNILERFSAQQFPDLHSELNLSSLELGDSALYFCASSDGVGGNSEQYFGPGTRLTVT.

In this sample, this clone turned up once. The chain uses TRBV4-2 and TRBJ2-3; 7 bases line up with TRBD2. CDR1 and CDR2 (germline): LGHNA, YNFKEQ. Losses at the gene ends were 4 bases for V and 0 bases for J; bases not matched to a gene: 10. The CDR3 is 17 residues long. CDR3 sequence reads: CASSLLAGGGSTDTQYF. Here the CDR3 DNA reads TGTGCCAGCAGCCTATTAGCGGGTGGGGGTAGCACAGATACGCAGTATTTT.

The rearrangement uses TRBV27 and TRBJ2-7; 8 bases are shared with TRBD1. Germline CDR1 is MNHEY and CDR2 is SMNVEV (reference sequence). The CDR3 extends over 14 amino acids. Trimming took 3 bases from V and 6 from J; bases not matched to a gene: 7. CDR3 loop: CASSFPDRAGEQYF. The CDR3 bases are TGTGCCAGCAGTTTCCCGGACAGGGCCGGCGAGCAGTACTTC.

The chain carries TRBV18 and TRBJ2-3; 8 bases line up with TRBD1. The V segment lost 3 bases and the J segment 2 bases; nucleotides outside the gene matches: 7. CDR3 size: 16 residues. Germline CDR1 is KGHSH and CDR2 is LQKENI. The CDR3 bases are TGTGCCAGCTCACCCGTAGGGACAGGTTCCACAGATACGCAGTATTTT. Translated, it gives CASSPVGTGSTDTQYF.

The chain recombines TRBV5-6 with TRBJ2-1; 16 bases are a match to TRBD2. Germline V gene sequence: CDR1 SGHDT, CDR2 YYEEEE. This CDR3 contains 17 residues. Losses at the gene ends were 3 bases for V and 10 bases for J; bases not matched to a gene: 10. DNA for the CDR3: TGTGCCAGCAGCTACGGGACTAGCGGGGGGGAACTACGGGAGCAGTTCTTC. The encoded protein is CASSYGTSGGELREQFF. Full variable domain (remainder filled in from reference TRBV5-6 and TRBJ2-1): DAGVTQSPTHLIKTRGQQVTLRCSPKSGHDTVSWYQQALGQGPQFIFQYYEEEERQRGNFPDRFSGHQFPNYSSELNVNALLLGDSALYLCASSYGTSGGELREQFFGPGTRLTVL.

Only one count was recorded for this clone. V usage is TRBV9 and J usage is TRBJ2-2; the D gene is possibly TRBD2 (5 bases). CDR3 length: 13 residues. Germline V CDR1 and CDR2: SGDLS, YYNGEE. Deletions cut 2 bases from V and 3 bases from J, with 5 bases between. CDR3 loop: CASSVRDTGELFF. The CDR3 nucleotides are TGTGCCAGCAGCGTGAGGGACACCGGGGAGCTGTTTTTT.

The V and J genes are TRBV5-6 and TRBJ1-1, with D hard to call. The CDR3 loop spans 14 amino acids. Germline V gene lookup returns CDR1 SGHDT and CDR2 YYEEEE. V dropped 0 bases and J dropped 5 bases, with 11 bases sitting between them. CDR3 residues: CASSLGGVVTEAFF. CDR3 in DNA: TGTGCCAGCAGCTTGGGCGGGGTTGTGACTGAAGCTTTCTTT.

A single count supports this clone. J is TRBJ2-7 and V is TRBV28; D is unresolved. Germline CDR1 reads MDHEN; CDR2 reads SYDVKM. CDR3 length: 13 residues. The ends were cut back, 6 bases at V and 1 base at J, with 10 bases in the middle. The CDR3: CASRPRWSYEQYF. CDR3 nucleotides: TGTGCCAGCAGACCCAGGTGGTCCTACGAGCAGTACTTC.

The chain employs TRBV28 and TRBJ2-7; D perhaps matches TRBD2 (5 bases). The CDR3 runs 18 residues. V was shortened by 5 bases and J by 3 bases, with 26 bases between the two germline ends. Germline V gene sequence: CDR1 MDHEN, CDR2 SYDVKM. The CDR3 bases are TGTGCCAGCAGTACTGGACGGAAGGGAAGGAGGATTGGCTACGAGCAGTACTTC. This encodes CASSTGRKGRRIGYEQYF.

V and J are TRBV5-4 and TRBJ2-2, with 8 bases aligning to TRBD1. The CDR3 is 16 residues long. J gave up 1 base and V 3 bases, and 5 bases lay outside the gene matches. Per germline, CDR1 SGHNT and CDR2 YYREEE (reference sequence). CDR3 nucleotide sequence: TGTGCCAGCAGCTCCAGACAGGGGAAGAACACCGGGGAGCTGTTTTTT. Encoded protein: CASSSRQGKNTGELFF.

This clone was counted only a few times. CDR3 loop: CASSLSRSTDTQYF. For the CDR3, the DNA is TGTGCCAGCAGTTTATCACGGAGCACAGATACGCAGTATTTT. This chain uses TRBV27 with TRBJ2-3; no clear D. The V end was cut by 0 bases, the J end by 0 bases, with 4 bases between. This CDR3 has 14 residues. The germline CDR1 and CDR2 sequences are MNHEY and SMNVEV (reference sequence).

This chain links TRBV5-4 with TRBJ1-1, with D possibly being TRBD1 (6 bases). Trimming pared 3 bases from V and 3 bases from J, leaving 15 bases between. Germline V gene sequence: CDR1 SGHNT, CDR2 YYREEE (reference sequence). The CDR3 contains 15 residues. The CDR3 DNA is TGTGCCAGCAGCTCAGGGGCCGGTTTGTACACTGAAGCTTTCTTT. It codes for CASSSGAGLYTEAFF. Full variable domain (rest looked up from reference TRBV5-4 and TRBJ1-1): ETGVTQSPTHLIKTRGQQVTLRCSSQSGHNTVSWYQQALGQGPQFIFQYYREEENGRGNFPPRFSGLQFPNYSSELNVNALELDDSALYLCASSSGAGLYTEAFFGQGTRLTVV.

The chain employs TRBV28 and TRBJ1-1; TRBD1 is a possible D gene (6 bases). The CDR3 is 14 residues long. Germline lookup yields CDR1 MDHEN and CDR2 SYDVKM. Between the trimmed V and J ends, which lost 3 bases and 1 base, there was a span of 9 bases. The CDR3 sequence: CASSFSGENTEAFF. In DNA form, the CDR3 reads TGTGCCAGCAGTTTCTCAGGGGAGAACACTGAAGCTTTCTTT.

The chain joins TRBV27 to TRBJ2-7, with 8 nucleotides matching TRBD1. Looked up from germline, CDR1 is MNHEY and CDR2 is SMNVEV (reference sequence). Germline trimming cut 4 bases from V and 2 bases from J; bases unmatched to any gene: 7. The CDR3 is 15 residues long. CDR3 protein: CASSWTTGVPYEQYF. The CDR3 coding sequence is TGTGCCAGCAGTTGGACGACAGGGGTCCCCTACGAGCAGTACTTC.

The chain uses TRBV11-3 and TRBJ2-3, with 10 nucleotides matching TRBD2. Germline V gene data show CDR1 as SGHNT and CDR2 as YENEEA. The CDR3 sequence is 16 residues long. The junction had 6 bases not matched to a gene; V was cut back by 4 bases and J by 2 bases. CDR3 DNA sequence: TGTGCCAGCAGCTCCGGACTAGCGGCCTCCACAGATACGCAGTATTTT. Translation gives CASSSGLAASTDTQYF.

The chain carries TRBV19 and TRBJ2-1, with D tentatively TRBD2 (6 bases). V gave up 5 bases and J gave up 6 bases, with 20 bases separating them. Germline lookup yields CDR1 LNHDA and CDR2 SQIVND (reference sequence). This CDR3 has 16 residues. The CDR3 nucleotides are TGTGCCAGTAGTCCAGCCGGGAGTAGAGGGAGCAATGAGCAGTTCTTC. Translation gives CASSPAGSRGSNEQFF.

The V call is TRBV19, the J call TRBJ2-2; TRBD2 agrees at 11 bases. With V trimmed by 0 bases and J by 6 bases, 9 bases remained unmatched. Germline lookup yields CDR1 LNHDA and CDR2 SQIVND (reference sequence). The CDR3 covers 18 residues. CDR3 sequence reads: CASSIEWASGRMAGELFF. In DNA, the CDR3 is TGTGCCAGTAGTATAGAGTGGGCTAGCGGGAGGATGGCCGGGGAGCTGTTTTTT.

In this sample, this clone turned up once. V gene TRBV2 combines with J gene TRBJ2-1; maybe TRBD1 (5 bases). Trimming cost V 6 bases and J 5 bases, with 14 bases left between them. Germline loops: CDR1 SNHLY, CDR2 FYNNEI. The CDR3 is 14 residues long. Here the CDR3 DNA reads TGTGCCAGCAGATCATCAGTAGGGGACAATGAGCAGTTCTTC. It specifies CASRSSVGDNEQFF. The whole variable domain, remainder taken from reference TRBV2 and TRBJ2-1, is EPEVTQTPSHQVTQMGQEVILRCVPISNHLYFYWYRQILGQKVEFLVSFYNNEISEKSEIFDDQFSVERPDGSNFTLKIRSTKLEDSAMYFCASRSSVGDNEQFFGPGTRLTVL.